The 2 T cell receptor beta chains reported below all come from one sample, sequenced in a study of blood T cell repertoires in COVID-19 (TCRdb year 2020). Library generation was performed with the immunoSEQ multiplex PCR assay. The table was pulled from immuneACCESS by TCRdb, which kept in-frame rearrangements only. Such tables lose some clones; where checked, under half of the loss comes from unresolved V genes, and the rest has no known cause. Here the sample has a few hundred thousand clones; around 89% occur a single time. The top ten clones comprise approximately 6% of the sample. Sample: peripheral blood. The receptors originated from a woman aged 50 to 60 with COVID-19, enrolled during active disease.

The J gene is TRBJ1-3, the V gene TRBV5-1; TRBD1 might be the D (5 bases). Trimming removed 4 bases at V and 0 bases at J, with 14 bases between. This CDR3 is built from 16 residues. Germline CDR1 and CDR2: SGHRS and YFSETQ. CDR3 sequence: CASSPPTVNSGNTIYF. CDR3 DNA sequence: TGCGCCAGCAGCCCACCGACAGTTAACTCTGGAAACACCATATATTTT.

In its sample, this clone was seen once. The rearrangement joins TRBV7-2 to TRBJ1-1; D unclear. The length of the CDR3 is 14 residues. CDR1 SGHTA and CDR2 FQGNSA come from the germline V gene. Trimming took off 5 bases at V and 8 bases at J, with 18 bases between the two ends. The chain's CDR3 is CASSPLPLYSEAFF. The CDR3 DNA follows: TGTGCCAGCAGCCCCCTCCCTTTGTACTCGGAAGCTTTCTTT.